A single T cell receptor (beta chain) is shown here with its context. Its target is not known. The CDR3 loop spans 15 amino acids. With 6 bases removed from V and 3 bases from J, the gap between germline ends came to 17 bases. CDR1 and CDR2 from the germline V gene are MNHNS and SASEGT. Donors were ostensibly healthy at sampling, although undocumented immune exposures were probable. PCR amplification relied on 60 Vbeta primers (plus 13 Jbeta primers). Profiling relied on immunoSEQ multiplex PCR, and the TCRdb table lists in-frame clones only, not all of them. Here the sample spans roughly 170,000 clones, 82% being singletons. This sample stems from a study of cytomegalovirus exposure and HLA in healthy donors. Study conclusions and caveats: For most TCR beta V segments, an earlier analysis put the productive rate at about 87% or about 30% of the time.

The source is a male donor in good health and CMV-seronegative. The sequenced material came from PBMCs. The V and J genes are TRBV6-1 and TRBJ1-2; no clear D gene. CDR3 nucleotide sequence: TGTGCCAGCAGGGCCGGTAGATCGGAGTACTATGGCTACACCTTC. It yields the protein CASRAGRSEYYGYTF.